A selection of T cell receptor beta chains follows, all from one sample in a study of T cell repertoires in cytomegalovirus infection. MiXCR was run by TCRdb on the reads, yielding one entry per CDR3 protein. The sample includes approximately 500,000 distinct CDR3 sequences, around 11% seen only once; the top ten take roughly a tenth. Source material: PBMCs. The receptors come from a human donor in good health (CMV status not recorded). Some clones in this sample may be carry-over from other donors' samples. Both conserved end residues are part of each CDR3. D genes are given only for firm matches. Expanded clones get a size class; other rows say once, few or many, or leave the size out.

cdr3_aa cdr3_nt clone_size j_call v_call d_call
CSARGVTETQYF TGCAGTGCTAGGGGGGTAACGGAGACCCAGTACTTC - TRBJ2-5 TRBV20-1 -
CASSDGGSDETQYF TGTGCCAGCAGTGATGGAGGGTCCGACGAGACCCAGTACTTC few TRBJ2-5 TRBV6-1 -
CASSRNRGARTGELFF TGTGCCAGCAGTCGGAACAGGGGGGCACGGACCGGGGAGCTGTTTTTT few TRBJ2-2 TRBV3-1 TRBD1
CASRLAGARETQYF TGTGCCAGCAGGCTTGCGGGGGCCAGGGAGACCCAGTACTTC many TRBJ2-5 TRBV28 -
CASSEWGGPNTGELFF TGTGCCAGCAGTGAATGGGGGGGTCCGAACACCGGGGAGCTGTTTTTT - TRBJ2-2 TRBV2 TRBD2
CASSERGFSQPQHF TGTGCCAGCAGTGAACGGGGATTTAGTCAGCCCCAGCATTTT many TRBJ1-5 TRBV6-1 -
CASSRGAGGLGDEQFF TGTGCCAGTAGTCGGGGAGCGGGAGGGCTAGGGGATGAGCAGTTCTTC - TRBJ2-1 TRBV19 TRBD2
CASSRTVASAHYNEQFF TGCGCCAGCAGCCGGACGGTGGCTAGCGCTCACTACAATGAGCAGTTCTTC few TRBJ2-1 TRBV4-1 -
CSARDEGYEQFF TGCAGTGCTAGAGATGAGGGCTACGAGCAGTTCTTC - TRBJ2-1 TRBV20-1 -
CASSLTWSDTGELFF TGTGCCAGCAGCTTAACGTGGTCGGACACCGGGGAGCTGTTTTTT many TRBJ2-2 TRBV7-3 -
CAISSLRHRGLNTEAFF TGTGCCATCAGCTCCCTCCGTCATAGGGGGTTGAACACTGAAGCTTTCTTT many TRBJ1-1 TRBV10-3 -
CASGVRTYPYNEQFF TGTGCTAGTGGGGTTAGGACATACCCCTACAATGAGCAGTTCTTC many TRBJ2-1 TRBV12-5 -
CASSERRGTNTGELFF TGTGCCAGCAGTGAAAGAAGAGGTACCAACACCGGGGAGCTGTTTTTT many TRBJ2-2 TRBV2 -
CASSYELGNTIYF TGTGCCAGCAGTTACGAATTAGGAAACACCATATATTTT many TRBJ1-3 TRBV6-5 -
CASSYSSPRDGYTF TGTGCCAGCAGTTACTCGAGTCCTAGGGACGGCTACACCTTC - TRBJ1-2 TRBV6-6 -
CASSQDLLGLAGNTIYF TGTGCCAGCAGCCAAGATCTTCTCGGGCTAGCTGGAAACACCATATATTTT - TRBJ1-3 TRBV14 -
CASSPPPLQGGNEQFF TGTGCCAGCTCACCACCCCCCTTACAGGGGGGGAATGAGCAGTTCTTC - TRBJ2-1 TRBV18 -
CAWSRTGVGYEQYF TGTGCCTGGAGTCGGACAGGGGTAGGATACGAGCAGTACTTC many TRBJ2-7 TRBV30 TRBD1
CASSVGPGGSSTDTQYF TGTGCCAGCAGCGTAGGGCCCGGAGGGAGCAGCACAGATACGCAGTATTTT few TRBJ2-3 TRBV9 -
CASSLEIDTEAFF TGTGCCAGCAGCTTAGAAATTGACACTGAAGCTTTCTTT many TRBJ1-1 TRBV11-3 -
CASSPLTVNTEAFF TGTGCCAGCAGTCCCCTAACAGTGAACACTGAAGCTTTCTTT many TRBJ1-1 TRBV2 -
CASSLNGLANTGELFF TGTGCCAGCAGCTTAAACGGACTTGCGAACACCGGGGAGCTGTTTTTT - TRBJ2-2 TRBV7-3 -
CASSSWDRVTYGYTF TGTGCCAGCAGCTCTTGGGACAGGGTAACATATGGCTACACCTTC many TRBJ1-2 TRBV7-9 TRBD1
CASSEGRAGTNYGYTF TGCGCCAGCAGTGAAGGTCGGGCCGGGACTAACTATGGCTACACCTTC many TRBJ1-2 TRBV10-2 -
CASSIGQGFEQYF TGTGCCAGCAGTATCGGACAGGGGTTCGAGCAGTACTTC few TRBJ2-7 TRBV6-2/TRBV6-3 TRBD1